This T cell receptor (beta chain) was identified in a study of blood T cell repertoires in COVID-19. Using immunoSEQ multiplex PCR, the repertoire was profiled, and TCRdb retains in-frame clones only, with some absent. The sample includes roughly 310,000 clones, over 75% of them seen just once. The V gene lost 4 bases and the J gene lost 7 bases, with 11 bases spanning the gap. CDR3 length: 12 residues. The germline V gene has CDR1 MNHEY and CDR2 SMNVEV (reference sequence). The chain carries TRBV27 and TRBJ2-7; D is perhaps TRBD2 (5 bases). This sequence originates from a woman in her fifties or sixties with active or convalescent COVID-19. The sequenced sample was peripheral blood. The CDR3 spells CASSSPSGEQYF. The CDR3 bases are TGTGCCAGCAGTTCCCCCTCGGGAGAGCAGTACTTC.